This paragraph covers one T cell receptor (beta chain) sequence. Some clones are missing from TCRdb's copy, which holds only in-frame ones; the method was immunoSEQ multiplex PCR. In the table there are 250,000 or so clones, approximately 80% of which are singletons. The entry originates in a study of blood T cell repertoires in COVID-19. On the study more broadly: There were acute and convalescent COVID-19 samples, and they came from the United States, Italy and Spain.

Trimming stripped 3 bases from V and 2 bases from J, with 8 bases between. CDR1 is SGDLS, CDR2 YYNGEE, per germline. The CDR3 runs 13 residues. This sequence was found in a man in his thirties or forties who had recovered from COVID-19. The material sequenced was peripheral blood. The chain is built from TRBV9 and TRBJ1-2; D call uncertain. CDR3 sequence: CASSAPGNYGYTF. As DNA, the CDR3 is TGTGCCAGCAGCGCACCGGGGAACTATGGCTACACCTTC.